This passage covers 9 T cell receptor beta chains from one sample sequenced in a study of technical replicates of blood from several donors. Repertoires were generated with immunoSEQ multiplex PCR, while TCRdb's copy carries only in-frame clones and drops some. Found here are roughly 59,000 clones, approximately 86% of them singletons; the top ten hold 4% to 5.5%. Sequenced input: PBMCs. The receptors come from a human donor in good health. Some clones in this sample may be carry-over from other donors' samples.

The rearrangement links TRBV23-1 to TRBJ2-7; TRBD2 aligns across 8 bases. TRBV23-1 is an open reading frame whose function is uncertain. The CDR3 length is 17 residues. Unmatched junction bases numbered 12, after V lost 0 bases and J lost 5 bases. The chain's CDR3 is CASSQSDKQRERDEQYF. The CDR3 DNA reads TGCGCCAGCAGTCAATCCGACAAGCAGCGGGAGCGAGACGAGCAGTACTTC.

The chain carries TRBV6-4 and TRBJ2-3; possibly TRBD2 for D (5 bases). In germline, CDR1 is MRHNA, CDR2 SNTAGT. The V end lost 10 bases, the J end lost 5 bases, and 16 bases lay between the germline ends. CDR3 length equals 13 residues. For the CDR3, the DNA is TGTGCCACGCGGGCAGTTGGGAGAGATACGCAGTATTTT. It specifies CATRAVGRDTQYF.

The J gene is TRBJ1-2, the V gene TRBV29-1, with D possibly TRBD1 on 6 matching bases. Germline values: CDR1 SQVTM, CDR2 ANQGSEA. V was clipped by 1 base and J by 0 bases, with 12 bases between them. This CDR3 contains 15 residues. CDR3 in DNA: TGCAGCGTTGAAGGGCTAGGGACACCTAACTATGGCTACACCTTC. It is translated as CSVEGLGTPNYGYTF.

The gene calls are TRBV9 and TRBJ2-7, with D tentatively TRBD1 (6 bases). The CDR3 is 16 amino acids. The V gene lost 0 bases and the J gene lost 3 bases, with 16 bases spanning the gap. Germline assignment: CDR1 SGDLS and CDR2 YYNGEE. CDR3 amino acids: CASSVGTADNLYEQYF. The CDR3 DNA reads TGTGCCAGCAGCGTAGGGACAGCCGATAACCTCTACGAGCAGTACTTC.

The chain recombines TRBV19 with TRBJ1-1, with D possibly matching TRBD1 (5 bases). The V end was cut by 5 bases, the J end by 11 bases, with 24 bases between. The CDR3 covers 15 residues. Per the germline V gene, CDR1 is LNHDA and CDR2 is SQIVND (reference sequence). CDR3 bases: TGTGCCAGTAGTGTTACCCAGGGTTTCAGCCTGAGGGCTTTCTTT. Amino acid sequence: CASSVTQGFSLRAFF.

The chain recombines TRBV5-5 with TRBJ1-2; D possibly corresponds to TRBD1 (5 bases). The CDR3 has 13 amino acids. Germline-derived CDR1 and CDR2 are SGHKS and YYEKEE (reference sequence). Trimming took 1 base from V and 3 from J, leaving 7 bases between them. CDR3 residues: CASSLLQDYGYTF. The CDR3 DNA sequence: TGTGCCAGCAGCTTGTTACAGGACTATGGCTACACCTTC.

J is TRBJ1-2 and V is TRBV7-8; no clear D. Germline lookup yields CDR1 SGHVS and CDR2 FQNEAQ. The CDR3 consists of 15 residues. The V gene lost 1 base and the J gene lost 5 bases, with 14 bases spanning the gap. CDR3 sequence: CASSLVGDGLYGYTF. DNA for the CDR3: TGTGCCAGCAGCTTAGTGGGCGATGGGCTTTATGGCTACACCTTC.

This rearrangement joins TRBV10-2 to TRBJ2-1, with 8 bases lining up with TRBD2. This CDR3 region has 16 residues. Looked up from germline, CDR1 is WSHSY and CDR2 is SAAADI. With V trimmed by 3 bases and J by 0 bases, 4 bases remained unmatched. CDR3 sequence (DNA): TGCGCCAGCAGTGATCTGAGCGGGAGCTCCTACAATGAGCAGTTCTTC. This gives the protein CASSDLSGSSYNEQFF.

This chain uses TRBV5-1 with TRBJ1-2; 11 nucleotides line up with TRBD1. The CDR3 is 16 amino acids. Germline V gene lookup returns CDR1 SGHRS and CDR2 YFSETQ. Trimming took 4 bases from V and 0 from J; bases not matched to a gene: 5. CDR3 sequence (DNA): TGCGCCAGCAGCCGGGACAGGGGGGGGTCTAACTATGGCTACACCTTC. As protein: CASSRDRGGSNYGYTF. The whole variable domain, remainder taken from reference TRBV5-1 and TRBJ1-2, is KAGVTQTPRYLIKTRGQQVTLSCSPISGHRSVSWYQQTPGQGLQFLFEYFSETQRNKGNFPGRFSGRQFSNSRSEMNVSTLELGDSALYLCASSRDRGGSNYGYTFGSGTRLTVV.